These T cell receptor beta chains were read from a single sample in a study of control samples from healthy donors and cancer patients. Sequencing used immunoSEQ multiplex PCR; TCRdb keeps in-frame clones, though not all of them. Of 60,000 to 95,000 clones listed, 75% to 90% were seen once; the top ten hold around a tenth. What was sequenced was PBMCs. These receptors were taken from a woman in her forties or fifties with colorectal cancer. The CDR3 runs from the conserved cysteine through the conserved F or W. A D gene is named only where the DNA matches it firmly. A clone size is listed for some rows: how often the clone was seen (once, few, many), or a class if it is expanded.

-,TRBJ1-2,TRBD1,TRBV4-3,TGCGCCAGCAGCCAAGATCGGAGCACGGCAGGGGGCTACTATGGCTACACCTTC,CASSQDRSTAGGYYGYTF
-,TRBJ1-4,TRBD1,TRBV5-6,TGTGCCAGCAGCTCGACAGGGGGTGGCGAAAAACTGTTTTTT,CASSSTGGGEKLFF
-,TRBJ1-6,-,TRBV7-2,TGTGCCAGCAGCTGGGACCGTATGGGATCACCCCTCCACTTT,CASSWDRMGSPLHF
-,TRBJ1-2,-,TRBV5-6,TGTGCCAGCAGCTTGGGCCGATTCTATGGCTACACCTTC,CASSLGRFYGYTF
-,TRBJ1-5,TRBD1,TRBV24-1,TGTGCCACCGGACAGGACGAGCCCCAGCATTTT,CATGQDEPQHF
-,TRBJ2-4,-,TRBV6-2/TRBV6-3,TGTGCCAGCAGCGGGATAAGGGATTTCAAAAACATTCAGTACTTC,CASSGIRDFKNIQYF
-,TRBJ2-3,TRBD1,TRBV7-9,TGTGCCAGCAGCTTAGCGGGACAGGGCACAGATACGCAGTATTTT,CASSLAGQGTDTQYF
once,TRBJ1-1,-,TRBV19,TGTGCCAGTAGTCCCAGATCAGGGAAGCTCCACTTCTTT,CASSPRSGKLHFF
-,TRBJ1-1,TRBD1,TRBV3-1/TRBV3-2,TGTGCCAGCAGCCAAGCGGGACAGGGGGCTGGAGCTTTCTTT,CASSQAGQGAGAFF
-,TRBJ1-4,-,TRBV12-3/TRBV12-4,TGTGCCAGCACCCCGGAGGGTAATGAAAAACTGTTTTTT,CASTPEGNEKLFF
few,TRBJ2-5,-,TRBV19,TGTGCCACCGGGGTGACGGGCCAAGAGACCCAGTACTTC,CATGVTGQETQYF
-,TRBJ1-5,-,TRBV6-6,TGTGCCAGCAGTCAAGGGGATTTGGGCAATCAGCCCCAGCATTTT,CASSQGDLGNQPQHF
-,TRBJ1-2,-,TRBV6-5,TGTGCCAGCAATACCAACGCTAACTATGGCTACACCTTC,CASNTNANYGYTF
-,TRBJ2-3,-,TRBV7-2,TGTGCCAGCAGCGGACCGAACACAGATACGCAGTATTTT,CASSGPNTDTQYF
once,TRBJ1-2,TRBD1,TRBV6-4,TGTGCCAGCAGTGAGAGACAGGGTGGGGGCTACACCTTC,CASSERQGGGYTF
-,TRBJ2-4,TRBD1,TRBV16,TGTGCCAGCAGCCAACGACAGGGAGAGGACAAAAACATTCAGTACTTC,CASSQRQGEDKNIQYF
-,TRBJ1-2,-,TRBV10-3,TGTGCCATCAGAGCCGGGACACCTACCGGGGGCTACACCTTC,CAIRAGTPTGGYTF
once,TRBJ2-1,-,TRBV7-8,TGTGCCAGCAGCTTAGCCCCAGGTGGGGCCTACAATGAGCAGTTCTTC,CASSLAPGGAYNEQFF
-,TRBJ2-1,-,TRBV18,TGTGCCAGCTCACCTGGGAGCTCCTACAATGAGCAGTTCTTC,CASSPGSSYNEQFF
-,TRBJ1-3,TRBD1,TRBV5-1,TGCGCCAGCAGCTGGGGACAGGGCCAAGATGGAAACACCATATATTTT,CASSWGQGQDGNTIYF
-,TRBJ2-3,-,TRBV5-1,TGCGCCAGCAGCTCCTCGGGAATCCCAGATACGCAGTATTTT,CASSSSGIPDTQYF
-,TRBJ2-4,-,TRBV4-3,TGCGCCAGCAGCCAAGATCGGGGGTGGGTACAGGGGAAAAACATTCAGTACTTC,CASSQDRGWVQGKNIQYF
few,TRBJ1-1,TRBD1,TRBV6-1,TGTGCCAGCAGTGAAGTCCCCGCGGGACAGGGGCTCAGAAGCACTGAAGCTTTCTTT,CASSEVPAGQGLRSTEAFF